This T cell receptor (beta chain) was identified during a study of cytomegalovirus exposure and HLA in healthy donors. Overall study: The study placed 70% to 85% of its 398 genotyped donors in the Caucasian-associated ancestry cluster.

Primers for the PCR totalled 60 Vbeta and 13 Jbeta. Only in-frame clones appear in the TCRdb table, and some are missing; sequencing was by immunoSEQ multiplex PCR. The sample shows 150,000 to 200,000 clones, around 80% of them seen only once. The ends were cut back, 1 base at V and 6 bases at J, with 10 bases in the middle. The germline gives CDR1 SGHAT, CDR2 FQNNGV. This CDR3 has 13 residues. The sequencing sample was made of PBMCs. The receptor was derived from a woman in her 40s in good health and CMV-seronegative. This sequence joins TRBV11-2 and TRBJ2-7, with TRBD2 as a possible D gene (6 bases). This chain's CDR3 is CASSLAGSIEQYF. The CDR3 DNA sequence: TGTGCCAGCAGCTTAGCCGGGAGCATCGAGCAGTACTTC.